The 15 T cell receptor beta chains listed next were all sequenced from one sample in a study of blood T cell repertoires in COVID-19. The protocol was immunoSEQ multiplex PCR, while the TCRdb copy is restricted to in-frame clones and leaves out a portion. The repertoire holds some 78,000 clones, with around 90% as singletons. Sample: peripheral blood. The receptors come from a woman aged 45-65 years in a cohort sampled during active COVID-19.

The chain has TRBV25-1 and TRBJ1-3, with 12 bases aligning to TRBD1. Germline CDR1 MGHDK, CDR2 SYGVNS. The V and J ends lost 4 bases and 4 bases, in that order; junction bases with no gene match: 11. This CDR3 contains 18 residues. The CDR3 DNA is TGTGCCAGCAGTGCCGGGACAGGGGGCCCAACGTCCGGAAACACCATATATTTT. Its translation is CASSAGTGGPTSGNTIYF.

The CDR3: CASLQQGPREQYF. CDR3 in DNA: TGTGCCAGCCTCCAACAGGGGCCTCGCGAGCAGTACTTC. This rearrangement joins TRBV28 to TRBJ2-7; 7 bases fit TRBD1. The V and J ends lost 8 bases and 6 bases, in that order; junction bases with no gene match: 10. Germline V gene lookup returns CDR1 MDHEN and CDR2 SYDVKM. There are 13 residues in the CDR3.

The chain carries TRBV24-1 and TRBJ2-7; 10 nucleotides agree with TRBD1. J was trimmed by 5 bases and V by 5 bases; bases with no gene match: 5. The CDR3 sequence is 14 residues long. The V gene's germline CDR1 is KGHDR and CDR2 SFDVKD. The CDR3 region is CATSGPTGGDEQYF. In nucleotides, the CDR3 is TGTGCCACCAGTGGCCCGACAGGGGGCGACGAGCAGTACTTC.

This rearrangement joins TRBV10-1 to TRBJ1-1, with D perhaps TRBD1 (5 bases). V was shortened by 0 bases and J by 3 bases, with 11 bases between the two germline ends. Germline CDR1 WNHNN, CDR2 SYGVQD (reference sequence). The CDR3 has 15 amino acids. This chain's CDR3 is CASSESRGFDTEAFF. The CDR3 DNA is TGCGCCAGCAGTGAGTCCCGGGGGTTCGACACTGAAGCTTTCTTT.

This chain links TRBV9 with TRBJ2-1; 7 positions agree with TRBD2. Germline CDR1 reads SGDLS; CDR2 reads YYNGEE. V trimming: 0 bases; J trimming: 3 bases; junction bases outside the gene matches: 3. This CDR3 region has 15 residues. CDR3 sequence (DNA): TGTGCCAGCAGCGTAGATAGCGGGCTCTACAATGAGCAGTTCTTC. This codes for CASSVDSGLYNEQFF.

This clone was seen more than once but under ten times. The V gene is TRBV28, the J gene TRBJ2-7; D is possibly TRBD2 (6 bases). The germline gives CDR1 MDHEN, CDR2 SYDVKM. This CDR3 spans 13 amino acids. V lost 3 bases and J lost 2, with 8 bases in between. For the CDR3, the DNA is TGTGCCAGCAGTTTTGCGGGACCCTACGAGCAGTACTTC. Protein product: CASSFAGPYEQYF.

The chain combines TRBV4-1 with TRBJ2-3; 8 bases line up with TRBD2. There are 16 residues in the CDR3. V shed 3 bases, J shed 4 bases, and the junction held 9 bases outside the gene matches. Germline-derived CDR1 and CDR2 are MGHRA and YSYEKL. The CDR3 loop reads CASSHLSGSGADTQYF. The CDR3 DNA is TGCGCCAGCAGCCATCTCAGCGGGAGCGGGGCAGATACGCAGTATTTT.

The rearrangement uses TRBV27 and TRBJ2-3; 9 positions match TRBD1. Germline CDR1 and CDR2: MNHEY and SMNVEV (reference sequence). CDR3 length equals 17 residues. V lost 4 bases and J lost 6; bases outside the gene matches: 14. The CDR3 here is CASSSEGQGSGMDTQYF. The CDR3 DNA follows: TGTGCCAGCAGTTCAGAAGGACAGGGGTCCGGGATGGATACGCAGTATTTT.

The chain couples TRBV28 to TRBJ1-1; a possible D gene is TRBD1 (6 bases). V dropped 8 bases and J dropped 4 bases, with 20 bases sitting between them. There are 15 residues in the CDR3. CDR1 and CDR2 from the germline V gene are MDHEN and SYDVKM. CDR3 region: CASRPAGVGITEAFF. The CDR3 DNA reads TGTGCCAGCCGTCCCGCAGGGGTTGGGATCACTGAAGCTTTCTTT.

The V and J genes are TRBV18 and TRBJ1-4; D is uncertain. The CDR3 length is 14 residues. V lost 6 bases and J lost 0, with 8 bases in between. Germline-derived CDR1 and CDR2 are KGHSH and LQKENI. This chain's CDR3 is CASSDGSTNEKLFF. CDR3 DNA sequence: TGTGCCAGCTCCGACGGGTCAACTAATGAAAAACTGTTTTTT.

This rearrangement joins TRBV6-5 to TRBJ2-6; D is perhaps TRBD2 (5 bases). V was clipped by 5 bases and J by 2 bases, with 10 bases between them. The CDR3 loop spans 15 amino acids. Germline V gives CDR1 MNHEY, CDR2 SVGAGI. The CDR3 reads CASSPRGAGANVLTF. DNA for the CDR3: TGTGCCAGCAGTCCTCGGGGAGCTGGGGCCAACGTCCTGACTTTC.

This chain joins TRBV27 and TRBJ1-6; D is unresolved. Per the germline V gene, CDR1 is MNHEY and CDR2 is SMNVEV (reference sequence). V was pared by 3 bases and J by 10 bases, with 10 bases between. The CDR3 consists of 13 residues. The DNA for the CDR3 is TGTGCCAGCAGTTTTGCCCCTAGGTCACCCCTCCACTTT. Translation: CASSFAPRSPLHF.

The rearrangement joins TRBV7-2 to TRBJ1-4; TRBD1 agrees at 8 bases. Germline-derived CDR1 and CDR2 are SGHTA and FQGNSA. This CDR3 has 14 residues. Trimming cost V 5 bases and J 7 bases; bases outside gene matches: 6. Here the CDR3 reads CASSEQGALEKLFF. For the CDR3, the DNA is TGTGCCAGCAGCGAGCAGGGGGCACTTGAAAAACTGTTTTTT.

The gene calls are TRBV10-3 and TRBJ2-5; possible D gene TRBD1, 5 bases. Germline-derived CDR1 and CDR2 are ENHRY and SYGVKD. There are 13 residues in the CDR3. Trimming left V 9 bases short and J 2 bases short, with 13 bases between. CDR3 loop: CAMSRTLQETQYF. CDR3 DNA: TGTGCCATGTCGAGGACATTGCAAGAGACCCAGTACTTC.

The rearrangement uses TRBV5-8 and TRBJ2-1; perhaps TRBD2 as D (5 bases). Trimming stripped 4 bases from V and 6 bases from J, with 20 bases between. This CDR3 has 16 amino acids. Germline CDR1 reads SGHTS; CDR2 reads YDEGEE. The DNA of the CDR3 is TGTGCCAGCAGCCCGAGGGCGACTGCCCGGGGCAATGAGCAGTTCTTC. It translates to CASSPRATARGNEQFF.